One TCR beta chain is described in this entry. The antigen this receptor binds is unknown. Per-nucleotide qualities are absent, and no much larger clonotype sits a single base away. Genomic DNA was isolated from the sorted cells so that the TCRbeta CDR3 region could be sequenced. The immunoSEQ Assay was used to sequence the TCRbeta CDR3 regions. TCRdb's version of the immuneACCESS table is confined to in-frame rearrangements and falls short of the full clone set. An unresolved V gene accounts for under half of the shortfall where checked; the remainder is of unknown origin. Across this sample there are tens of thousands of clones, with approximately 90% seen only once. Of the sample, 6.5% to 9% falls within the top ten clones. The data originate from a study of OX40 agonist ivuxolimab in advanced cancers. At the level of the whole study: Ivuxolimab was an agonistic, fully human IgG2 monoclonal antibody directed against OX40 (CD134), a costimulatory receptor. The paper reports the monotherapy dose-escalation portion (N of about 52 patients) of the phase I ivuxolimab trial. Three dose-escalation patients achieved partial responses, one with hepatocellular carcinoma and two with cutaneous melanoma. The purpose of peripheral TCRbeta sequencing was to test whether ivuxolimab changed TCR sequence diversity and led to clonal T-cell expansion. Among the 50 to 55 dose-escalation patients, around 19 had hepatocellular carcinoma, approximately 15 melanoma, 9 renal cell carcinoma and 9 head and neck cancer. Prior anti-PD-1, anti-PD-L1 or anti-CTLA-4 therapy was permitted, and checkpoint inhibitors had been received by about 36% of dose-escalation patients. Intravenous ivuxolimab was administered to patients every 2 weeks at six dose levels: 0.01, 0.1, 0.3, 1.5, 3 and 10 mg/kg. The dose-escalation cohort was 82.7% male with a mean age of about 60 years, ranging from roughly 23 to 90.

What the study reported, not specific to this receptor: After ivuxolimab, more expanded clones were found on average in CD8+ T cells than in CD4+ T cells. In the 0.1-3.0 mg/kg groups, partial responders had among the lowest normalized peripheral clonal expansion, particularly in CD8+ T cells. The antigen specificity of the clonally expanded peripheral T cells was not determined. Low levels of normalized T-cell clonal expansion were also shown by some nonresponding patients. At doses from 0.1 to 3.0 mg/kg, clonal expansion was seen in both CD4+ and CD8+ blood T cells between baseline and week 6.

Patients with a history of autoimmune disease or receiving systemic immunosuppression were excluded from the trial. Peripheral blood for TCR sequencing was drawn from every dose cohort at baseline, at cycle 4 day 1 and at cycle 7 day 1. The samples were taken from a phase I, first-in-human, multicenter, open-label dose-escalation trial of ivuxolimab. Adults with locally advanced or metastatic head and neck squamous cell, hepatocellular, melanoma or renal cell carcinoma were enrolled in the trial. CD4+ and CD8+ T cells were sorted separately from peripheral blood before TCR sequencing. The CDR3 holds 13 amino acids from the cysteine to the phenylalanine. Of all the DNA, just the CDR3 is kept, 39 bases in frame from base 1. Trimming accounts for 2 bases at V and 6 bases at J, while the number of junction bases matched to no gene is 1. CDR1 and CDR2 are read off the germline V gene as SQVTM and ANQGSEA.

The clonotype was recovered from an adult with an advanced solid tumor such as melanoma, head and neck, liver or kidney cancer. Material: CD4+ or CD8+ T cells sorted from blood, obtained in a trial of the OX40 agonist ivuxolimab. The rearrangement combines TRBV29-1 with TRBJ2-1, and 10 junctional nucleotides match TRBD2. The sequenced DNA is TGCAGCGTTGAACAGCGGGAGGGCAATGAGCAGTTCTTC. Its protein product is CSVEQREGNEQFF.